The 5 T cell receptor beta chains below come from one sample, sequenced in a study of blood T cell repertoires in COVID-19. Clones were read by immunoSEQ multiplex PCR, and TCRdb kept only the in-frame ones, dropping some. The sample shows around 300,000 clones, about 83% of them seen only once. The specimen was peripheral blood. The origin of the receptors is a woman between 50 and 59 years old who had recovered from COVID-19.

V gene TRBV9 combines with J gene TRBJ2-1, with 11 positions matching TRBD2. CDR3 size: 19 residues. With V trimmed by 2 bases and J by 5 bases, 15 bases remained unmatched. Germline lookup yields CDR1 SGDLS and CDR2 YYNGEE. The CDR3, as DNA: TGTGCCAGCAGCGTTGAGGTTAGCGGGGGGGCTACGTGGGACAATGAGCAGTTCTTC. Translation gives CASSVEVSGGATWDNEQFF.

The chain combines TRBV12-3 or TRBV12-4 with TRBJ2-7, with a weak D call TRBD1 (6 bases). This CDR3 spans 13 amino acids. V was trimmed by 6 bases and J by 3 bases, leaving 12 bases between them. In DNA, the CDR3 is TGTGCCAGCAGCCCGGGACACAACTACGAGCAGTACTTC. It is translated as CASSPGHNYEQYF.

The chain combines TRBV7-2 with TRBJ2-1, with 8 bases that match TRBD2. Germline V gene sequence: CDR1 SGHTA, CDR2 FQGNSA. The CDR3 loop spans 16 amino acids. The V gene end was trimmed by 5 bases and the J gene end by 8 bases; junction bases not matched to a gene: 14. As DNA, the CDR3 is TGTGCCAGCAGCCTAGGTGGGGCGGGGGGCCTACATGAGCAGTTCTTC. Translating gives CASSLGGAGGLHEQFF.

The chain carries TRBV4-2 and TRBJ2-7; a possible D gene is TRBD2 (6 bases). The CDR3 length is 14 residues. The germline CDR1 and CDR2 sequences are LGHNA and YNFKEQ. V gave up 1 base and J gave up 6 bases, with 13 bases separating them. CDR3 in DNA: TGTGCCAGCAGCCAAGGGGAAAGGGAGGCCGAGCAGTACTTC. Protein sequence: CASSQGEREAEQYF.

The table lists this clone with a few counts. V and J are TRBV7-9 and TRBJ2-2; maybe TRBD1 (6 bases). CDR3 length: 18 residues. Trimming stripped 5 bases from V and 0 bases from J, with 19 bases between. Germline lookup yields CDR1 SEHNR and CDR2 FQNEAQ (reference sequence). CDR3 sequence: CASSPIGADSANTGELFF. The DNA of the CDR3 is TGTGCCAGCAGCCCAATAGGGGCGGACAGCGCGAACACCGGGGAGCTGTTTTTT.